The present TCR beta chain was sequenced within a study of Graves' ophthalmopathy and Graves' hyperthyroidism. Looking at the study overall: Peripheral blood collection took place at initial diagnosis, before any treatment. The study's findings and limits: Built on 13 signatures, a model told ophthalmopathy apart from stable hyperthyroidism with 85% to 90% sensitivity and almost 84% specificity. The model reached 55% to 71% sensitivity and about 73% specificity for predicting ophthalmopathy progression.

Other autoimmune diseases, uncontrolled infections, pregnancy or lactation led to the exclusion of patients. Turning to this clonotype: Its antigen remains unknown. The junction departs from the called germline gene at one end, perhaps through a read error.

As the template, RNA transcripts were used to amplify TCR beta CDR3 regions. The library came from an HTBI-primed first-round RT-PCR and a second-round multiplex PCR. Using its own MiXCR run on the multiplex PCR reads, TCRdb lists one record per CDR3 protein. The table lists 660,000 or so distinct CDR3 sequences, about two fifths of them singletons. The receptor was isolated from an adult man with Graves' ophthalmopathy. Sample: peripheral blood.

The CDR3 is CASSQDLSGRRCELYF. CDR3 nucleotide sequence: TGTGCCAGCAGCCAAGATTTGAGCGGGAGGAGGTGCGAGCTGTACTTC. The chain has TRBV25-1 and TRBJ2-7; 9 nucleotides agree with TRBD2. The germline V gene encodes CDR1 MGHDK and CDR2 SYGVNS. This CDR3 has 16 residues.